This TCR beta chain derives from a study of CD8 T cells in Susac syndrome. For the study at large: Clinically active disease was present in over five of the sequenced Susac syndrome patients. Eight of these patients were in remission.

CDR1 is MDHEN, CDR2 SYDVKM, per germline. The CDR3 is made up of 12 amino acids. The V end lost 5 bases, the J end lost 7 bases, and 11 bases lay between the germline ends. Patients with Susac syndrome met the recently defined diagnostic criteria for definite or probable disease. The TEMRA cells underwent FACS enrichment, while the CD8+ and CD4+ T cells underwent negative isolation. The authors reverse transcribed about 0.5 to 1 ug RNA with random hexamers. With immunoSEQ multiplex PCR, TCR beta CDR3 was amplified across 54 Vbeta and 13 Jbeta. TCRdb recomputed calls from the immunoSEQ multiplex PCR reads with MiXCR, one row per CDR3 protein. Of about 150,000 distinct CDR3 sequences listed, more than 90% were seen once; the top ten hold 0.065% to 0.095%.

Input material: CD4+ T cells from PBMCs. The receptor was isolated from a human donor with Susac syndrome. The rearrangement links TRBV28 to TRBJ2-5; tentatively, D is TRBD1 or TRBD2 (5 bases each). The CDR3 sequence is CASSIPRGTQYF. The DNA for the CDR3 is TGTGCCAGCAGTATCCCGAGGGGGACCCAGTACTTC.